A selection of T cell receptor beta chains follows, all from one sample in a study of blood T cell repertoires in COVID-19. Using immunoSEQ multiplex PCR, the repertoire was profiled, and TCRdb retains in-frame clones only, with some absent. The data hold about 110,000 clones, with 60% to 85% observed a single time. The sequenced material came from peripheral blood. These receptor sequences come from a woman aged 40 to 49 with acute or convalescent COVID-19. Each CDR3 is given with its conserved first and last residue. A D gene is named only where the DNA matches it firmly. Only some rows state a clone size, as once, few, many or a class for expanded clones.

clone_size j_call d_call v_call cdr3_nt cdr3_aa
- TRBJ2-1 - TRBV5-1 TGCGCCAGCAGCTTGTCAGGGTCCTACAATGAGCAGTTCTTC CASSLSGSYNEQFF
- TRBJ2-3 - TRBV5-1 TGCGCCAGCAAACCCTCCGGAACAATGGAGGATACGCAGTATTTT CASKPSGTMEDTQYF
- TRBJ1-4 - TRBV5-4 TGTGCCAGCAGCTTCGGCGGGTCTGCAACTAATGAAAAACTGTTTTTT CASSFGGSATNEKLFF
- TRBJ1-2 - TRBV28 TGTGCCAGCAGTTTCCAGGAAGGCTACACCTTC CASSFQEGYTF
- TRBJ2-1 TRBD2 TRBV24-1 TGTGCCACCAGTGATCCTATAGCGGGGGGCCCCAGGGAGCAGTTCTTC CATSDPIAGGPREQFF
once TRBJ1-2 - TRBV12-3/TRBV12-4 TGTGCCAGCAGTTTGTCTAGGTTTGGCTACACCTTC CASSLSRFGYTF
- TRBJ2-2 TRBD2 TRBV5-5 TGTGCCAGCAGTCGGGACGGACTAGCGGGGGCCGGGGAGCTGTTTTTT CASSRDGLAGAGELFF
- TRBJ2-3 TRBD1 TRBV10-3 TGTGCCATCACCGCCGGGACAGCAGATACGCAGTATTTT CAITAGTADTQYF
- TRBJ2-6 TRBD1 TRBV4-2 TGTGCCAGCTCCGGGACAGGGTTCTCTGGGGCCAACGTCCTGACTTTC CASSGTGFSGANVLTF
- TRBJ1-3 TRBD1 TRBV5-1 TGCGCCAGCAGCGCACGACAGGGAGGCTCTGGAAACACCATATATTTT CASSARQGGSGNTIYF
- TRBJ2-3 TRBD2 TRBV7-9 TGTGCCAGCAGGAGGACTAGCGGGGCGGATACGCAGTATTTT CASRRTSGADTQYF
- TRBJ1-4 - TRBV5-1 TGCGCCAGCAGCCGAGAAAATGAAAAACTGTTTTTT CASSRENEKLFF
- TRBJ1-2 TRBD1 TRBV30 TGTGCCTGGACAGGACAGGGTTTTTTTGGCTACACCTTC CAWTGQGFFGYTF
many TRBJ2-7 TRBD1 TRBV5-6 TGTGCCAGCAGACCGACAGGGTCCTACGAGCAGTACTTC CASRPTGSYEQYF
few TRBJ1-5 TRBD1 TRBV5-6 TGTGCCAGCAGTAGTGACAGGGCACGGCAGCCCCAGCATTTT CASSSDRARQPQHF
- TRBJ2-1 TRBD2 TRBV7-9 TGTGCCAGCAGCTTATTCCCTAGCGGGGGGGCCCGGGGCAATGAGCAGTTCTTC CASSLFPSGGARGNEQFF
- TRBJ2-5 TRBD2 TRBV19 TGTGCCAGTAGTCCCCCGGGGGGACAAGAGACCCAGTACTTC CASSPPGGQETQYF
- TRBJ1-1 TRBD1 TRBV19 TGTGCCACGGGACAGGGGGTGGCGGGAAACACTGAAGCTTTCTTT CATGQGVAGNTEAFF
- TRBJ1-2 - TRBV30 TGTGCCTGGAGCCCACAGGGATCCTATGGCTACACCTTC CAWSPQGSYGYTF
- TRBJ1-5 - TRBV4-2 TGTGCCAGCAGCCAAGAAGGGTCGGGAAATCAGCCCCAGCATTTT CASSQEGSGNQPQHF
- TRBJ1-3 TRBD1 TRBV4-1 TGCGCCAGCAGTCTTTTGACAGGGAACACCATATATTTT CASSLLTGNTIYF